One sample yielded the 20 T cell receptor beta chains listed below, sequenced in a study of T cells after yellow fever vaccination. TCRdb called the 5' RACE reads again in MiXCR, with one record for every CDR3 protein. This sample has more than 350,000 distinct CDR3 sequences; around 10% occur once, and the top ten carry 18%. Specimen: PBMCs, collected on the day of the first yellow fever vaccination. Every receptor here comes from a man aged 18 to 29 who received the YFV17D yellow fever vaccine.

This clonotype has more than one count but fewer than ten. Here the CDR3 reads CASSSLGHGDTQYF. CDR3 sequence (DNA): TGTGCCAGCAGCTCCCTAGGCCACGGGGATACGCAGTATTTT. The chain has TRBV11-1 and TRBJ2-3; D is unclear. The V and J ends lost 4 bases and 6 bases respectively, with 14 bases between them. Germline V gene sequence: CDR1 SGHAT, CDR2 FQDESV (reference sequence). This CDR3 is 14 amino acids long.

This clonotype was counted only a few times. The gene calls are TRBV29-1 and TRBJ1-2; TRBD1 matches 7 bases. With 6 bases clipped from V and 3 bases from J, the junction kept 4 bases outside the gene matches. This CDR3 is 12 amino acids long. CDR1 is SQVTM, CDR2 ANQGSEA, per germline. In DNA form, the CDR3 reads TGCAGCGTACAAACAGGGGACTATGGCTACACCTTC. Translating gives CSVQTGDYGYTF.

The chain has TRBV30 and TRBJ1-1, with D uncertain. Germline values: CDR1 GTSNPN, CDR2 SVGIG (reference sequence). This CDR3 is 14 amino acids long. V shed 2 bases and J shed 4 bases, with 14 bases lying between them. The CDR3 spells CAWSRGSEGTEAFF. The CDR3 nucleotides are TGTGCCTGGAGTAGAGGGTCGGAAGGCACTGAAGCTTTCTTT.

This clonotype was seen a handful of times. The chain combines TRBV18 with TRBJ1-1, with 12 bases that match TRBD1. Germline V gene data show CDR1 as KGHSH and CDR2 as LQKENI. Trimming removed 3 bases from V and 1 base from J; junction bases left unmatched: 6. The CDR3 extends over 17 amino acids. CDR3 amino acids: CASSPSGTGGANTEAFF. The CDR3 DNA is TGTGCCAGCTCACCCTCAGGGACAGGGGGCGCGAACACTGAAGCTTTCTTT.

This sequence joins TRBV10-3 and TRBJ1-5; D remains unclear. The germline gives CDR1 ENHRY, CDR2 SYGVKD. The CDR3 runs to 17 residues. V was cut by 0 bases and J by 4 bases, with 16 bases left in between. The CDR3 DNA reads TGTGCCATCAGTGAGTCGACTCGAGGTTTGGGAAATCAGCCCCAGCATTTT. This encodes CAISESTRGLGNQPQHF.

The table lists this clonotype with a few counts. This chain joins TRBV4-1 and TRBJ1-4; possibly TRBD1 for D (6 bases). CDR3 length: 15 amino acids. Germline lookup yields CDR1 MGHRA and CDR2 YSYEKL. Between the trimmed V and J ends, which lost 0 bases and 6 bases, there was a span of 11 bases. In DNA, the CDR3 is TGCGCCAGCAGCCAAGAAGGGGGTGCGTATGAAAAACTGTTTTTT. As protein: CASSQEGGAYEKLFF.

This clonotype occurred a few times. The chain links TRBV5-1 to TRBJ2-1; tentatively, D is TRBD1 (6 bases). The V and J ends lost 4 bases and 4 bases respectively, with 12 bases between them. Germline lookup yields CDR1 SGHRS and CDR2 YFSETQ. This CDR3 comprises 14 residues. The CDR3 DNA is TGCGCCAGCAGCACCCAGGGGCGATACAATGAGCAGTTCTTC. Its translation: CASSTQGRYNEQFF.

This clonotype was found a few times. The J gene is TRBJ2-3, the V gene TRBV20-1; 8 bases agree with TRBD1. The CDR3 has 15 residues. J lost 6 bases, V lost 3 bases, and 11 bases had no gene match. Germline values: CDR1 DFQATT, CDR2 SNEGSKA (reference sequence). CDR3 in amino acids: CSASVDRDIMDTQYF. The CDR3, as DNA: TGCAGTGCTAGTGTGGACAGGGACATCATGGATACGCAGTATTTT.

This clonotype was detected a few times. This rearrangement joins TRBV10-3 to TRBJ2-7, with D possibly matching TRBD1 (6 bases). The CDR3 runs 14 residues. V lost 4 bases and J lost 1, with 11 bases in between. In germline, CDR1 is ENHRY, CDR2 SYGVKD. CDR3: CAISVLGGSYEQYF. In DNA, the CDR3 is TGTGCCATCAGTGTGCTAGGGGGTTCCTACGAGCAGTACTTC.

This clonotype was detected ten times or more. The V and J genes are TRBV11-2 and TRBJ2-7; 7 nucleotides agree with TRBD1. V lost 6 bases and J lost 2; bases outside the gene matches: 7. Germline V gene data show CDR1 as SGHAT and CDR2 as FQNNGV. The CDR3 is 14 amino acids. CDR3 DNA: TGTGCCAGCAGTTCACAGGGGCTCGCCTACGAGCAGTACTTC. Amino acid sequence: CASSSQGLAYEQYF.

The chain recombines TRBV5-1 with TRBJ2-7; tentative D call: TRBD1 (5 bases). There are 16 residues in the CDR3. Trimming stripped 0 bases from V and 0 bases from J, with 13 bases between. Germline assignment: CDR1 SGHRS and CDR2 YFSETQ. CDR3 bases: TGCGCCAGCAGCTTGGCTAAGCAGGGATTCTCCTACGAGCAGTACTTC. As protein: CASSLAKQGFSYEQYF.

CDR3 DNA sequence: TGTGCCAGCAGCTTAACGCGAGGCGTGGATCAGCCCCAGCATTTT. This gives the protein CASSLTRGVDQPQHF. The V call is TRBV7-2, the J call TRBJ1-5; D is uncertain. V was clipped by 2 bases and J by 5 bases, with 13 bases between them. Germline V gene data show CDR1 as SGHTA and CDR2 as FQGNSA. There are 15 residues in the CDR3. Filled out from reference TRBV7-2 and TRBJ1-5, the complete variable domain reads GAGVSQSPSNKVTEKGKDVELRCDPISGHTALYWYRQSLGQGLEFLIYFQGNSAPDKSGLPSDRFSAERTGGSVSTLTIQRTQQEDSAVYLCASSLTRGVDQPQHFGDGTRLSIL.

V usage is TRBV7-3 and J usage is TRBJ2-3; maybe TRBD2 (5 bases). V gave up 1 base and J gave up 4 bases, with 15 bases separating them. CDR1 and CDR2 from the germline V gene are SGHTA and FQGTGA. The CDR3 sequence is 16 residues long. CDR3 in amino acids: CASSLSRASPSDTQYF. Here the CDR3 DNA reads TGTGCCAGCAGCTTAAGCCGGGCTAGCCCCTCAGATACGCAGTATTTT.

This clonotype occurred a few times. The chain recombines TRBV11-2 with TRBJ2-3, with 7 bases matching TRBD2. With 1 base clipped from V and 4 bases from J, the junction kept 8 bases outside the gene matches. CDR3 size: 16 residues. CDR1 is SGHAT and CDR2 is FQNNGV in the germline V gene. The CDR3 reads CASSLVAGLYADTQYF. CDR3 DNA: TGTGCCAGCAGCTTAGTAGCGGGTTTGTATGCAGATACGCAGTATTTT.

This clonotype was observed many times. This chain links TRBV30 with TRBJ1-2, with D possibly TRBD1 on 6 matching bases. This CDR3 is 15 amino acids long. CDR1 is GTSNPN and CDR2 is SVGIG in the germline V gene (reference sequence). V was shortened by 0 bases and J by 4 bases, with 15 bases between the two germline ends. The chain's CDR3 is CAWSVPGGQTYGYTF. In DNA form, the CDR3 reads TGTGCCTGGAGTGTTCCCGGCGGACAGACCTATGGCTACACCTTC.

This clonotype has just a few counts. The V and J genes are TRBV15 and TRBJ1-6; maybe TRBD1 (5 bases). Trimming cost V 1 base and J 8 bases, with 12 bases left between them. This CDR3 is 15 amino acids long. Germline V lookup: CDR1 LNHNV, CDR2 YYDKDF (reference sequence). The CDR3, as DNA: TGTGCCACCAGCAGAGTCGTCAGGGTTGATTCACCCCTCCACTTT. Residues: CATSRVVRVDSPLHF. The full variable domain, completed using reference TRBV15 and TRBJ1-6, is DAMVIQNPRYQVTQFGKPVTLSCSQTLNHNVMYWYQQKSSQAPKLLFHYYDKDFNNEADTPDNFQSRRPNTSFCFLDIRSPGLGDTAMYLCATSRVVRVDSPLHFGNGTRLTVT.

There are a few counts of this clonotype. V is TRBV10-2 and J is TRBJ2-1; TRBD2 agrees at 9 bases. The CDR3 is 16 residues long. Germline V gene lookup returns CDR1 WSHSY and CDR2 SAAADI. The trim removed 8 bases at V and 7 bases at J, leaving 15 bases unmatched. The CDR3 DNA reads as TGCGCCAGCGTAGGAGTTTCGAGCGGGGGGTTAAATGAGCAGTTCTTC. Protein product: CASVGVSSGGLNEQFF.

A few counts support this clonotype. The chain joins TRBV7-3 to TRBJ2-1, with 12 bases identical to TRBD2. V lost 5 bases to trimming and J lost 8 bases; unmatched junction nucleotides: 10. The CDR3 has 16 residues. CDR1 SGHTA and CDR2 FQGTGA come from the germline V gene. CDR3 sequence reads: CASSPQPSGGADEQFF. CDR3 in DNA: TGTGCCAGCAGCCCTCAACCTAGCGGGGGGGCCGATGAGCAGTTCTTC. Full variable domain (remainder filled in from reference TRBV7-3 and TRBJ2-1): GAGVSQTPSNKVTEKGKYVELRCDPISGHTALYWYRQSLGQGPEFLIYFQGTGAADDSGLPNDRFFAVRPEGSVSTLKIQRTERGDSAVYLCASSPQPSGGADEQFFGPGTRLTVL.

The CDR3 here is CASNEGLSPQHF. Here the CDR3 DNA reads TGTGCCAGTAACGAGGGCCTAAGCCCCCAGCATTTT. The chain has TRBV6-2 or TRBV6-3 and TRBJ1-5; D remains ambiguous. The CDR3 is 12 amino acids. Per the germline V gene, CDR1 is MNHEY and CDR2 is SVGEGT. With 9 bases removed from V and 10 bases from J, the gap between germline ends came to 16 bases.

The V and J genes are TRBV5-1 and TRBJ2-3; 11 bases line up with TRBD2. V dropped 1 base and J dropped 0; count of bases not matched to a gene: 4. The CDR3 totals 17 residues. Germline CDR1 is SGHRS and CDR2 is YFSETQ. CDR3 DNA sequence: TGCGCCAGCAGCTTGTCACTAGCGGGGGTGAGCACAGATACGCAGTATTTT. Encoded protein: CASSLSLAGVSTDTQYF.